Listed below are T cell receptor beta chains from one sample, sequenced in a study of blood T cell repertoires in COVID-19. Some clones are missing from TCRdb's copy, which holds only in-frame ones; the method was immunoSEQ multiplex PCR. The sample shows 350,000 or so clones, 65% to 90% of them seen only once. The specimen sequenced was PBMCs or T cells enriched from blood (not recorded which). These receptors all stem from a woman aged 40 to 49 with acute COVID-19. CDR3s include the opening cysteine and the closing phenylalanine or tryptophan. D genes are given only for firm matches. Size tells how often a clone was seen (once, few, many) or the class of an expanded clone, and some rows leave it out.

>-|TRBV7-8|TRBD1|TRBJ2-7
CASSLVQGAYEQYF
TGTGCCAGCAGCTTGGTGCAGGGGGCCTACGAGCAGTACTTC
>once|TRBV5-1|TRBD1|TRBJ1-6
CASSLGGTGVRSPLHF
TGCGCCAGCAGCCTGGGAGGGACAGGGGTAAGGTCACCCCTCCACTTT
>-|TRBV29-1|-|TRBJ1-1
CSVDMGWVEGSILRTEAFF
TGCAGCGTTGACATGGGGTGGGTGGAGGGCTCGATCCTGAGGACTGAAGCTTTCTTT
>-|TRBV28|TRBD2|TRBJ2-3
CASTGGGPDTQYF
TGTGCCAGCACCGGGGGGGGACCGGATACGCAGTATTTT
>-|TRBV2|-|TRBJ2-2
CASCLGRSNTGELFF
TGTGCCAGCTGCCTAGGTCGATCGAACACCGGGGAGCTGTTTTTT
>few|TRBV5-6|TRBD1|TRBJ1-2
CASHPGQGVVYGYTF
TGTGCCAGTCACCCGGGACAGGGGGTTGTCTATGGCTACACCTTC
>-|TRBV7-8|-|TRBJ2-5
CASTPIFRETQYF
TGTGCCAGCACCCCCATCTTCAGGGAGACCCAGTACTTC
>-|TRBV5-8|-|TRBJ2-7
CASSFAPGRYEQYF
TGTGCCAGCAGCTTTGCTCCAGGGCGCTACGAGCAGTACTTC
>-|TRBV9|TRBD1|TRBJ1-2
CASSQTGHGYTF
TGTGCCAGCAGCCAGACAGGGCATGGCTACACCTTC
>-|TRBV7-9|-|TRBJ1-2
CASSLAYSYGYTF
TGTGCCAGCAGCTTAGCGTACAGCTATGGCTACACCTTC
>-|TRBV7-9|-|TRBJ1-1
CASSLRDTEAFF
TGTGCCAGCAGCCTCAGGGACACTGAAGCTTTCTTT
>-|TRBV28|TRBD1|TRBJ2-7
CASSLTGTVGYEQYF
TGTGCCAGCAGTTTAACGGGGACAGTGGGCTACGAGCAGTACTTC
>-|TRBV7-8|TRBD1|TRBJ1-4
CASSPNPGDRGTNEKLFF
TGTGCCAGCAGCCCTAACCCGGGGGACAGGGGGACTAATGAAAAACTGTTTTTT
>-|TRBV6-2/TRBV6-3|-|TRBJ2-3
CASSYSRQGLPDTQYF
TGTGCCAGCAGTTACTCAAGACAGGGACTTCCAGATACGCAGTATTTT
>-|TRBV14|-|TRBJ2-3
CASSQGLVLTDTQYF
TGTGCCAGCAGCCAAGGACTAGTTCTCACAGATACGCAGTATTTT
>-|TRBV5-1|TRBD1|TRBJ1-1
CASSLNRDRGARGTEAFF
TGCGCCAGCAGCCTAAACCGGGACAGGGGAGCCAGAGGCACTGAAGCTTTCTTT
>-|TRBV7-9|-|TRBJ2-5
CASSSPHGVTQYF
TGTGCCAGCAGCTCCCCGCACGGAGTGACCCAGTACTTC
>-|TRBV7-3|-|TRBJ1-6
CASSPGTQGSPLHF
TGTGCCAGCAGCCCCGGGACACAAGGTTCACCCCTCCACTTT
>few|TRBV15|-|TRBJ1-5
CATSRVTGPQHF
TGTGCCACCAGCAGAGTAACAGGGCCCCAGCATTTT
>-|TRBV7-3|TRBD1|TRBJ2-7
CASSKQGTGFNEQYF
TGTGCCAGCAGCAAACAAGGGACAGGGTTCAACGAGCAGTACTTC
>-|TRBV4-2|-|TRBJ1-2
CASTGQGDGYTF
TGTGCCAGCACGGGGCAGGGTGATGGCTACACCTTC
>-|TRBV7-3|-|TRBJ2-3
CASSGGIADTQYF
TGTGCCAGCAGCGGAGGGATAGCGGATACGCAGTATTTT
>-|TRBV28|TRBD2|TRBJ2-7
CASSLQGGVYEQYF
TGTGCCAGCAGTTTACAGGGAGGGGTCTACGAGCAGTACTTC
>-|TRBV5-4|TRBD1|TRBJ2-5
CASSQTGKEETQYF
TGTGCCAGCAGCCAGACAGGGAAAGAAGAGACCCAGTACTTC
>-|TRBV6-5|-|TRBJ1-2
CASSAGSNYGYTF
TGTGCCAGCAGCGCAGGGTCTAACTATGGCTACACCTTC
>once|TRBV6-2/TRBV6-3|TRBD1|TRBJ1-1
CASSRGTGGFMNTEAFF
TGTGCCAGCAGCCGCGGGACAGGGGGATTTATGAACACTGAAGCTTTCTTT
>-|TRBV5-1|-|TRBJ2-1
CASGGRGLNSYNEQFF
TGCGCCAGCGGCGGCAGGGGTTTGAACTCCTACAATGAGCAGTTCTTC